The entry below describes one T cell receptor beta chain. The source of the sample is a study of radiotherapy plus CTLA-4 blockade in lung cancer. The CDR3 sequence is 15 residues long. J gave up 5 bases and V 8 bases, and 10 bases lay outside the gene matches. Germline V gene data show CDR1 as SNHLY and CDR2 as FYNNEI. Measured with immunoSEQ multiplex PCR; TCRdb has only the in-frame clones, and not every one. This table holds around 56,000 clones, roughly 80% found once. This rearrangement joins TRBV2 to TRBJ1-1, with 11 nucleotides matching TRBD1. This clonotype was obtained from a human donor with non-small cell lung cancer who had a complete response to radiotherapy plus ipilimumab. The specimen was peripheral blood, collected from a patient treated with radiotherapy plus ipilimumab. CDR3 in DNA: TGTGCCAGCTACCGGGACAGGGGGTGGACTACTGAAGCTTTCTTT. Its translation: CASYRDRGWTTEAFF.